Listed below are T cell receptor beta chains from one sample, sequenced in a study of early T cells in non-severe SARS-CoV-2 infection. TCRdb re-called the 5' RACE reads through MiXCR, storing one row per CDR3 protein. The table records some 49,000 distinct CDR3 sequences, over 7% of them present only once. Sequenced material: whole blood. The receptors come from an adult who was a healthcare worker with PCR-confirmed SARS-CoV-2 infection or an uninfected control (not recorded which). Each CDR3 is given with its conserved first and last residue. The D gene is left open where the match is weak. Where a row states a size, it is once, few, many or the class of an expanded clone; other rows omit it.

len	v_gene	d_gene	j_gene	abundance	CDR3nt	CDR3aa
14	TRBV12-3/TRBV12-4	-	TRBJ2-7	few	TGTGCCAGCAGTTTGGGACAAGTCTCCTACGAGCAGTACTTC	CASSLGQVSYEQYF
15	TRBV29-1	TRBD2	TRBJ2-5	-	TGCAGCGTTGAATCCCTAGCGGGAGGGCCGTGGACCCAGTACTTC	CSVESLAGGPWTQYF
16	TRBV28	TRBD1	TRBJ2-7	-	TGTGCCAGCAGTGAGACAGGGATCCAACGGGACTACGAGCAGTACTTC	CASSETGIQRDYEQYF
14	TRBV28	-	TRBJ1-6	-	TGTGCCAGCAGCACAAGGTGGGAGAATTCACCCCTCCACTTT	CASSTRWENSPLHF
16	TRBV5-1	TRBD2	TRBJ2-1	-	TGCGCCAGCAGCCCGGCGACTAGCGGGCGTAACAATGAGCAGTTCTTC	CASSPATSGRNNEQFF
14	TRBV7-2	TRBD2	TRBJ2-7	many	TGTGCCAGCAGCTTTGGGGGGGTCACCTACGAGCAGTACTTC	CASSFGGVTYEQYF
14	TRBV4-1	-	TRBJ1-2	-	TGCGCCAGCAGCCCCCTGGCTGGTAACTATGGCTACACCTTC	CASSPLAGNYGYTF
13	TRBV2	-	TRBJ1-1	many	TGTGCCAGCACTGAGAGGATGAACACTGAAGCTTTCTTT	CASTERMNTEAFF
14	TRBV7-2	-	TRBJ2-3	few	TGTGCCAGCAGCTTATCCCGGGACCAAGATACGCAGTATTTT	CASSLSRDQDTQYF
14	TRBV28	-	TRBJ2-7	few	TGTGCCAGCAGTTTAGGCCCTCTCTCCTACGAGCAGTACTTC	CASSLGPLSYEQYF
18	TRBV11-2	TRBD2	TRBJ2-3	few	TGTGCCAGCAGAACTCCCCGCGGGGGGACTAGACTCACAGATACGCAGTATTTT	CASRTPRGGTRLTDTQYF
15	TRBV5-4	-	TRBJ2-3	few	TGTGCCAGCAGAATGGGTGCGTCTGCCACAGATACGCAGTATTTT	CASRMGASATDTQYF
14	TRBV12-3/TRBV12-4	-	TRBJ2-5	-	TGTGCCAGCAGTTTTGGGGCAGGCCAAGAGACCCAGTACTTC	CASSFGAGQETQYF
15	TRBV12-3/TRBV12-4	-	TRBJ1-2	-	TGTGCCAGCAGTTCCACCACCACCGCTGGCTATGGCTACACCTTC	CASSSTTTAGYGYTF
19	TRBV28	TRBD2	TRBJ2-5	few	TGTGCCAGCAGTTTGCGTTTGGCTAGCGGGACCACGGGGTTAGAGACCCAGTACTTC	CASSLRLASGTTGLETQYF
16	TRBV7-3	TRBD2	TRBJ2-1	few	TGTGCCAGCAGCCCACGGACTAGCGGGAGCCACAATGAGCAGTTCTTC	CASSPRTSGSHNEQFF
18	TRBV11-2	TRBD2	TRBJ2-7	many	TGTGCCAGCAGCCCAGTAGGAAGGACTAGCGGGACCTCCTACGAGCAGTACTTC	CASSPVGRTSGTSYEQYF